This T cell receptor (beta chain) was sequenced during a study of blood T cells in healthy people across ages. Caucasian, healthy and from Russia, the donors were aged between about 6 and 90. It was with a sample-barcoded 5' primer and a J-beta primer mix that a second PCR of about 7 to 12 cycles was run. TCRdb recomputed calls from the 5' RACE reads with MiXCR, one row per CDR3 protein. In the table there are 850,000 to 1,300,000 distinct CDR3 sequences, 40% to 45% of which are singletons. CDR1 and CDR2 (germline): MDHEN, SYDVKM. The CDR3 loop spans 16 amino acids. V was pared by 5 bases and J by 7 bases, with 21 bases between. Points on this clonotype: What it binds is unknown.

Notes on the study in general: Per million T cells, TCR beta diversity dropped roughly linearly as age increased. Both higher diversity and more naive CD4+ cells marked long-lived donors when set against aged donors.

The TCR sequence derives from a woman aged 55 to 70 in good health. J is TRBJ2-1 and V is TRBV28; perhaps TRBD1 as D (6 bases). Sequencing used blood. The CDR3 coding sequence is TGTGCCAGCAGTACCCAGGGGACCGGGTTGGCTAATGAGCAGTTCTTC. This encodes CASSTQGTGLANEQFF.